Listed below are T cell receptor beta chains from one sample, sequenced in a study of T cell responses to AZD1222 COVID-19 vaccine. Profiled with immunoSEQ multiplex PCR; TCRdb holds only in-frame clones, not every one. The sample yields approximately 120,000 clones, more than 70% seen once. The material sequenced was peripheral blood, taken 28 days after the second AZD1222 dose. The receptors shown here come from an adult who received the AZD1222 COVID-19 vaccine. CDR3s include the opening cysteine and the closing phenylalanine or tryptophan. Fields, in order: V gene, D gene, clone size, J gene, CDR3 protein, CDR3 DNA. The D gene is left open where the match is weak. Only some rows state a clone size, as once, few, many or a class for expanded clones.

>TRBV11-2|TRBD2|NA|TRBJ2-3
CASSPGTSGAPTQYF
TGTGCCAGCAGCCCCGGTACTAGCGGGGCCCCTACGCAGTATTTT
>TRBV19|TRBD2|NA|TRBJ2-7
CASKSGVGSYEQYF
TGTGCCAGTAAGAGCGGGGTTGGGTCCTACGAGCAGTACTTC
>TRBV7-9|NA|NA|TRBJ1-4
CASSTGDGNNEKLFF
TGTGCCAGCAGCACCGGGGACGGAAATAATGAAAAACTGTTTTTT
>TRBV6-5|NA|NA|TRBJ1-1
CASSYTGTGTEAFF
TGTGCCAGCAGTTACACAGGGACGGGTACTGAAGCTTTCTTT
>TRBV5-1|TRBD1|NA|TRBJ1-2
CASTFFPGQGGYGYTF
TGCGCCAGCACCTTCTTCCCAGGACAGGGGGGCTATGGCTACACCTTC
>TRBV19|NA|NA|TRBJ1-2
CASSIGMDYGYTF
TGTGCCAGTAGTATTGGGATGGACTATGGCTACACCTTC
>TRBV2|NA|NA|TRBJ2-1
CASSDSIRVGVSPRYNEQFF
TGTGCCAGCAGTGACTCTATCCGGGTAGGGGTGAGTCCCCGATACAATGAGCAGTTCTTC
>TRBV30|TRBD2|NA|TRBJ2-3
CAWRASGGVTDTQYF
TGTGCCTGGAGAGCTAGCGGGGGGGTCACAGATACGCAGTATTTT
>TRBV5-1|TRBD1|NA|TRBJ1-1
CASQDDRGGNTEAFF
TGCGCCAGCCAAGACGACAGGGGTGGGAACACTGAAGCTTTCTTT
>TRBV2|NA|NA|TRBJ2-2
CASKVGGQSGELFF
TGTGCCAGCAAAGTAGGGGGACAATCCGGGGAGCTGTTTTTT
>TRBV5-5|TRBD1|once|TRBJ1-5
CASSSTGTGGVSNQPQHF
TGTGCCAGCAGCTCAACCGGGACAGGGGGTGTTAGCAATCAGCCCCAGCATTTT
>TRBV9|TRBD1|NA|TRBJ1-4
CASSASQGAGNEKLFF
TGTGCCAGCAGCGCCTCCCAGGGGGCGGGTAATGAAAAACTGTTTTTT
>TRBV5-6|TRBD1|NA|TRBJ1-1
CASRVGQRPYEAFF
TGTGCCAGCAGAGTGGGACAGCGACCATATGAAGCTTTCTTT
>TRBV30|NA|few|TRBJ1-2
CAWTSSRGWGGYTF
TGTGCCTGGACCTCAAGCCGGGGTTGGGGCGGCTACACCTTC
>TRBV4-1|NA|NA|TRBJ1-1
CASSQGVTEAFF
TGCGCCAGCAGCCAAGGGGTCACTGAAGCTTTCTTT
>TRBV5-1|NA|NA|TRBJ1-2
CASRPDGGPSSYTF
TGCGCCAGCAGACCGGACGGCGGCCCTTCGAGCTACACCTTC
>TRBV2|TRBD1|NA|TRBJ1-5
CASRGTGNQPQHF
TGTGCCAGCAGGGGGACAGGGAATCAGCCCCAGCATTTT